A single sample is the source of the 25 T cell receptor beta chains below, sequenced in a study of early T cells in non-severe SARS-CoV-2 infection. TCRdb re-derived calls from the 5' RACE reads in MiXCR, one entry per CDR3 protein. This sample has 25,000 to 30,000 distinct CDR3 sequences, with about 4.5% found just once. Sequencing was performed on whole blood. The receptors originated from an adult who was a healthcare worker with PCR-confirmed SARS-CoV-2 infection or an uninfected control (not recorded which).

This clonotype showed up many times. This rearrangement joins TRBV2 to TRBJ2-1, with D possibly being TRBD2 (6 bases). The ends were cut back, 6 bases at V and 13 bases at J, with 13 bases in the middle. From germline, CDR1 is SNHLY and CDR2 FYNNEI. The CDR3 contains 11 residues. The CDR3 DNA reads as TGTGCCAGCAGGTGGGAGGCAGGTCAGTTCTTC. Residues: CASRWEAGQFF.

In this sample, this clonotype turned up many times. The genes are TRBV19 and TRBJ2-3; D may be TRBD1 (6 bases). V lost 5 bases and J 0 bases, leaving 6 bases between the germline ends. The CDR3 is made up of 13 amino acids. Germline-derived CDR1 and CDR2 are LNHDA and SQIVND (reference sequence). CDR3 region: CASSGTSTDTQYF. Here the CDR3 DNA reads TGTGCCAGTAGTGGGACAAGCACAGATACGCAGTATTTT.

Many counts were recorded for this clonotype. The V gene is TRBV5-4, the J gene TRBJ1-2; 7 bases match TRBD1. CDR3 length: 13 residues. The trim removed 4 bases at V and 3 bases at J, leaving 3 bases unmatched. CDR1 is SGHNT, CDR2 YYREEE, per germline (reference sequence). The CDR3 DNA sequence: TGTGCCAGCAGCCAAACAGGGGACTATGGCTACACCTTC. It specifies CASSQTGDYGYTF.

This clonotype showed up many times. The V call is TRBV10-2, the J call TRBJ1-5, with no clear D. V dropped 4 bases and J dropped 3 bases, with 10 bases sitting between them. CDR1 WSHSY and CDR2 SAAADI come from the germline V gene. CDR3 length: 14 residues. For the CDR3, the DNA is TGCGCCAGCAGTGCTTCGGCTGTCAATCAGCCCCAGCATTTT. This encodes CASSASAVNQPQHF.

This clonotype has a count of ten or more. The chain links TRBV11-1 to TRBJ2-7, with a weak D call TRBD2 (5 bases). Trimming shortened V by 1 base and J by 0 bases, and 10 bases separated the two germline ends. The germline V gene has CDR1 SGHAT and CDR2 FQDESV (reference sequence). CDR3 size: 15 residues. Here the CDR3 DNA reads TGTGCCAGCAGCTTAGACCCTAGCAGCTCCTACGAGCAGTACTTC. This sequence encodes CASSLDPSSSYEQYF.

In its sample, this clonotype was seen many times. This chain links TRBV27 with TRBJ2-1; D gene unclear. V lost 6 bases, J lost 9 bases, and 9 bases lay in between. Germline lookup yields CDR1 MNHEY and CDR2 SMNVEV (reference sequence). The CDR3 runs to 11 residues. DNA for the CDR3: TGTGCCAGCAGGGACGAAGGTGAGCAGTTCTTC. Translation gives CASRDEGEQFF.

This clonotype was counted ten times or more. In DNA, the CDR3 is TGTGCCAGCAGCGTAGGGGCAGGGTGGGCCAATGAGCAGTTCTTC. Amino acid sequence: CASSVGAGWANEQFF. This chain links TRBV9 with TRBJ2-1, with D perhaps matching TRBD1 (5 bases). V dropped 0 bases and J dropped 6 bases, with 13 bases sitting between them. Germline CDR1 SGDLS, CDR2 YYNGEE. The CDR3 loop spans 15 amino acids. Variable domain in full (rest from reference TRBV9 and TRBJ2-1): DSGVTQTPKHLITATGQRVTLRCSPRSGDLSVYWYQQSLDQGLQFLIQYYNGEERAKGNILERFSAQQFPDLHSELNLSSLELGDSALYFCASSVGAGWANEQFFGPGTRLTVL.

The table lists this clonotype with many counts. V usage is TRBV7-2 and J usage is TRBJ1-5, with unresolved D. Germline values: CDR1 SGHTA, CDR2 FQGNSA. The germline V and J ends were trimmed by 4 bases and 2 bases, with 12 bases remaining between them. CDR3 length equals 15 residues. CDR3 region: CASSSLKGGNQPQHF. The CDR3 nucleotides are TGTGCCAGCAGCTCACTTAAGGGAGGCAATCAGCCCCAGCATTTT. The whole variable domain, filled in from reference TRBV7-2 and TRBJ1-5, reads GAGVSQSPSNKVTEKGKDVELRCDPISGHTALYWYRQSLGQGLEFLIYFQGNSAPDKSGLPSDRFSAERTGGSVSTLTIQRTQQEDSAVYLCASSSLKGGNQPQHFGDGTRLSIL.

This clonotype was found many times. The chain recombines TRBV6-2 or TRBV6-3 with TRBJ2-3; maybe TRBD1 (6 bases). Germline V gene data show CDR1 as MNHEY and CDR2 as SVGEGT. V gave up 8 bases and J gave up 4 bases, with 16 bases separating them. The CDR3 contains 14 residues. The CDR3 coding sequence is TGTGCCAGCGATTTACAGGGTTTCTCAGATACGCAGTATTTT. Protein: CASDLQGFSDTQYF.

This clonotype has at least ten counts. The rearrangement joins TRBV30 to TRBJ1-5; the D is unclear. There are 16 residues in the CDR3. Trimming stripped 0 bases from V and 1 base from J, with 13 bases between. In germline, CDR1 is GTSNPN, CDR2 SVGIG (reference sequence). The CDR3 reads CAWSVTGLLSNQPQHF. The CDR3 DNA is TGTGCCTGGAGTGTAACTGGACTTCTGAGCAATCAGCCCCAGCATTTT.

This clonotype was recorded many times. The chain uses TRBV27 and TRBJ2-5; D may match TRBD1 or TRBD2 (5 bases each). This CDR3 has 16 amino acids. The V end lost 5 bases, the J end lost 4 bases, and 20 bases lay between the germline ends. CDR1 is MNHEY, CDR2 SMNVEV, per germline (reference sequence). The CDR3 protein is CASSITGRPYGETQYF. The CDR3 bases are TGTGCCAGCAGTATAACGGGACGGCCCTACGGAGAGACCCAGTACTTC.

On this clonotype: This could be a read error, since a much larger clone is one nucleotide away. The gene calls are TRBV28 and TRBJ2-3; D gene unclear. CDR1 MDHEN and CDR2 SYDVKM come from the germline V gene. There are 15 residues in the CDR3. The CDR3 sequence is CASGLVGRSTDTQYF. The CDR3 nucleotides are TGTGCCAGCGGTTTAGTGGGCCGTAGCACAGATACGCAGTATTTT. Full variable domain (rest looked up from reference TRBV28 and TRBJ2-3): DVKVTQSSRYLVKRTGEKVFLECVQDMDHENMFWYRQDPGLGLRLIYFSYDVKMKEKGDIPEGYSVSREKKERFSLILESASTNQTSMYLCASGLVGRSTDTQYFGPGTRLTVL.

This clonotype was recorded many times. The gene calls are TRBV12-3 or TRBV12-4 and TRBJ1-1; TRBD1 matches 8 bases. J lost 3 bases, V lost 6 bases, and 12 bases had no gene match. This CDR3 region has 16 residues. CDR3: CASRWTGSVSDTEAFF. The CDR3 DNA reads as TGTGCCAGCAGATGGACAGGGAGTGTGTCGGACACTGAAGCTTTCTTT.

This clonotype showed up many times. This sequence joins TRBV29-1 and TRBJ1-2, with a tentative D call TRBD1 (6 bases). Per germline, CDR1 SQVTM and CDR2 ANQGSEA. The CDR3 loop spans 15 amino acids. The V and J ends lost 4 bases and 2 bases respectively, with 17 bases between them. CDR3 DNA sequence: TGCAGCGTTGTTGAGAGGGGGGGCGGGAACTATGGCTACACCTTC. The encoded protein is CSVVERGGGNYGYTF.

This clonotype was counted many times. The V call is TRBV7-2, the J call TRBJ1-6; D is uncertain. The CDR3 has 13 amino acids. The ends were cut back, 5 bases at V and 8 bases at J, with 10 bases in the middle. The germline CDR1 and CDR2 sequences are SGHTA and FQGNSA. CDR3 residues: CASSPRRDSPLHF. The CDR3 DNA follows: TGTGCCAGCAGCCCAAGGAGGGATTCACCCCTCCACTTT.

The sample holds many counts of this clonotype. This chain joins TRBV7-2 and TRBJ2-5, with TRBD2 matching over 11 bases. Germline V gives CDR1 SGHTA, CDR2 FQGNSA. Unmatched junction bases numbered 8, after V lost 0 bases and J lost 5 bases. This CDR3 spans 17 amino acids. CDR3 loop: CASSLAASGGPIETQYF. As DNA, the CDR3 is TGTGCCAGCAGCTTAGCAGCTAGCGGGGGGCCCATTGAGACCCAGTACTTC.

By sample fraction, this clonotype is medium-sized. This chain uses TRBV20-1 with TRBJ1-1; no clear D gene. This CDR3 contains 13 residues. Deletions cut 6 bases from V and 3 bases from J, with 14 bases between. Germline CDR1 reads DFQATT; CDR2 reads SNEGSKA (reference sequence). CDR3 sequence: CSATGFRDTEAFF. Written as DNA, the CDR3 is TGCAGTGCCACCGGGTTTCGGGACACTGAAGCTTTCTTT.

Many counts were recorded for this clonotype. The chain employs TRBV9 and TRBJ2-7; D might be TRBD1 or TRBD2, each matching 5 bases. The CDR3 is 13 residues long. V dropped 4 bases and J dropped 3 bases, with 11 bases sitting between them. Germline V gives CDR1 SGDLS, CDR2 YYNGEE. In nucleotides, the CDR3 is TGTGCCAGCAGCCCACGGGACGGCTACGAGCAGTACTTC. It translates to CASSPRDGYEQYF.

In its sample, this clonotype was seen a few times. Being one base from a much bigger clone, this may be a read error. The rearrangement uses TRBV7-2 and TRBJ1-6; no clear D. CDR3 length: 15 residues. Germline-derived CDR1 and CDR2 are SGHTA and FQGNSA. CDR3 amino acids: CASRPGPLNNSSLHF. The CDR3 DNA reads as TGTGCCAGCAGGCCGGGCCCCTTAAACAATTCATCCCTCCACTTT.

The V call is TRBV7-9, the J call TRBJ2-7; TRBD1 might be the D (5 bases). The length of the CDR3 is 11 residues. Germline values: CDR1 SEHNR, CDR2 FQNEAQ (reference sequence). Trimming left V 5 bases short and J 6 bases short, with 8 bases between. The CDR3 DNA reads as TGTGCCAGCAGCCTCGACAGCGAGCAGTACTTC. Its protein is CASSLDSEQYF.

This clonotype occurred many times. The chain employs TRBV7-8 and TRBJ2-3, with TRBD2 identical over 12 bases. This CDR3 comprises 16 residues. Looked up from germline, CDR1 is SGHVS and CDR2 is FQNEAQ. Trimming took 4 bases from V and 3 from J; bases not matched to a gene: 5. In nucleotides, the CDR3 is TGTGCCAGCAGCTCCCTAGCGGGGGGGCTGACAGATACGCAGTATTTT. Translated: CASSSLAGGLTDTQYF.

This clonotype was counted ten times or more. The V call is TRBV11-2, the J call TRBJ1-4, with a weak D call TRBD1 (6 bases). This CDR3 region has 13 residues. The germline CDR1 and CDR2 sequences are SGHAT and FQNNGV. With 8 bases removed from V and 3 bases from J, the gap between germline ends came to 10 bases. The CDR3 reads CASGGRPNEKLFF. The CDR3 DNA sequence: TGTGCCAGCGGGGGCAGGCCTAATGAAAAACTGTTTTTT.

This clonotype was seen repeatedly, ten times or more. The J gene is TRBJ2-3, the V gene TRBV7-2, with D uncertain. V lost 5 bases to trimming and J lost 4 bases, with 16 bases between them. CDR1 and CDR2 from the germline V gene are SGHTA and FQGNSA. This CDR3 spans 15 amino acids. CDR3 in DNA: TGTGCCAGCAGCCCGCTTTCTGGCTCGGCAGATACGCAGTATTTT. It is translated as CASSPLSGSADTQYF.

This clonotype was found many times. This rearrangement joins TRBV7-8 to TRBJ2-3; TRBD2 aligns across 7 bases. This CDR3 is 16 amino acids long. The junction had 7 bases not matched to a gene; V was cut back by 2 bases and J by 2 bases. Germline values: CDR1 SGHVS, CDR2 FQNEAQ. The CDR3 region has the DNA TGTGCCAGCAGCTTAACTAGCGATATGATCACAGATACGCAGTATTTT. Its translation is CASSLTSDMITDTQYF.

This clonotype was observed at least ten times. The chain couples TRBV6-1 to TRBJ1-4; D gene uncertain. Germline V gene data show CDR1 as MNHNS and CDR2 as SASEGT. Trimming pared 6 bases from V and 4 bases from J, leaving 12 bases between. CDR3 length: 14 residues. CDR3 amino acids: CASRKSAYNEKLFF. For the CDR3, the DNA is TGTGCCAGCAGAAAGAGCGCCTATAATGAAAAACTGTTTTTT.